Each of the 13 T cell receptor beta chains below was sequenced from the same sample in a study of T cell responses to AZD1222 COVID-19 vaccine. The repertoire was sequenced with immunoSEQ multiplex PCR; TCRdb's copy has only in-frame clones and lacks some. The sample comprises some 190,000 clones, about 89% of which are singletons, and under 2% rests with the top ten. This specimen was peripheral blood, taken 28 days after the second AZD1222 dose. Receptors were obtained from an adult who received the AZD1222 COVID-19 vaccine.

The chain couples TRBV2 to TRBJ1-6, with TRBD1 matching over 11 bases. Trimming cost V 6 bases and J 8 bases; bases outside gene matches: 6. The CDR3 has 15 amino acids. From germline, CDR1 is SNHLY and CDR2 FYNNEI. As DNA, the CDR3 is TGTGCCAGCAGATTTGGGACAGGGGGAGATTCACCCCTCCACTTT. Its translation is CASRFGTGGDSPLHF.

J is TRBJ1-3 and V is TRBV7-2, with 8 bases that match TRBD1. Germline lookup yields CDR1 SGHTA and CDR2 FQGNSA. V lost 5 bases to trimming and J lost 0 bases; unmatched junction nucleotides: 6. The CDR3 covers 16 residues. The CDR3 protein is CASSLDRGHSGNTIYF. CDR3 coding DNA: TGTGCCAGCAGCCTAGACAGGGGCCACTCTGGAAACACCATATATTTT. The complete variable domain, with remaining parts taken from reference TRBV7-2 and TRBJ1-3, reads GAGVSQSPSNKVTEKGKDVELRCDPISGHTALYWYRQSLGQGLEFLIYFQGNSAPDKSGLPSDRFSAERTGGSVSTLTIQRTQQEDSAVYLCASSLDRGHSGNTIYFGEGSWLTVV.

The gene calls are TRBV5-1 and TRBJ1-4, with unresolved D. CDR1 is SGHRS and CDR2 is YFSETQ in the germline V gene. CDR3 length equals 14 residues. V was cut by 4 bases and J by 7 bases, with 14 bases left in between. Written as DNA, the CDR3 is TGCGCCAGCAGCATGGGATACGTGGGTGAAAAACTGTTTTTT. Protein product: CASSMGYVGEKLFF.

This chain uses TRBV20-1 with TRBJ2-7; TRBD1 agrees at 8 bases. The CDR3 is 10 residues long. V shed 2 bases and J 12 bases; nucleotides not matched to a gene: 3. CDR1 and CDR2 (germline): DFQATT, SNEGSKA (reference sequence). CDR3 DNA: TGCAGTGCTAGACAGGGGGCGATGTACTTC. Translated, it gives CSARQGAMYF.

This clone has just one count. This rearrangement joins TRBV18 to TRBJ1-2; 9 nucleotides match TRBD1. Germline assignment: CDR1 KGHSH and CDR2 LQKENI. There are 18 residues in the CDR3. The V segment lost 6 bases and the J segment 0 bases; nucleotides outside the gene matches: 14. The CDR3 here is CASSPGTDRGPANYGYTF. In DNA form, the CDR3 reads TGTGCCAGCTCGCCTGGAACGGACAGGGGCCCCGCTAACTATGGCTACACCTTC.

The chain recombines TRBV10-2 with TRBJ1-1; no definite D call. There are 13 residues in the CDR3. V was cut by 7 bases and J by 4 bases, with 13 bases left in between. The V gene's germline CDR1 is WSHSY and CDR2 SAAADI. CDR3 DNA: TGCGCCAGCACTATGGGGTTAATCACTGAAGCTTTCTTT. It codes for CASTMGLITEAFF.

The chain uses TRBV27 and TRBJ1-1; possibly TRBD1 for D (5 bases). Trimming cost V 2 bases and J 5 bases, with 18 bases left between them. The CDR3 extends over 16 amino acids. Germline values: CDR1 MNHEY, CDR2 SMNVEV (reference sequence). The CDR3 loop reads CASSLGPRQGSTEAFF. Here the CDR3 DNA reads TGTGCCAGCAGTTTAGGCCCGAGGCAGGGTAGTACTGAAGCTTTCTTT.

The chain carries TRBV18 and TRBJ1-4, with a tentative D call TRBD1 (5 bases). Per germline, CDR1 KGHSH and CDR2 LQKENI. The CDR3 is made up of 14 amino acids. The V gene lost 1 base and the J gene lost 7 bases, with 10 bases spanning the gap. DNA of the CDR3: TGTGCCAGCTCACCACGGCAGGGACCTGAAAAACTGTTTTTT. Translating gives CASSPRQGPEKLFF.

DNA of the CDR3: TGTGCCAGTAGTACGACAGGTCGGCAGCCCCAGCATTTT. Amino acid sequence: CASSTTGRQPQHF. The rearrangement links TRBV19 to TRBJ1-5, with D perhaps matching TRBD1 (6 bases). The CDR3 is made up of 13 amino acids. Trimming took off 4 bases at V and 7 bases at J, with 11 bases between the two ends. The V gene's germline CDR1 is LNHDA and CDR2 SQIVND (reference sequence).

The chain couples TRBV5-6 to TRBJ1-1; no clear D. The germline gives CDR1 SGHDT, CDR2 YYEEEE. This CDR3 contains 14 residues. Trimming took off 1 base at V and 2 bases at J, with 9 bases between the two ends. In nucleotides, the CDR3 is TGTGCCAGCAGCTTGTACGTTACTAACACTGAAGCTTTCTTT. It is translated as CASSLYVTNTEAFF. Complete variable domain (other parts from reference TRBV5-6 and TRBJ1-1): DAGVTQSPTHLIKTRGQQVTLRCSPKSGHDTVSWYQQALGQGPQFIFQYYEEEERQRGNFPDRFSGHQFPNYSSELNVNALLLGDSALYLCASSLYVTNTEAFFGQGTRLTVV.

The chain recombines TRBV9 with TRBJ1-1, with 10 positions matching TRBD1. CDR3 size: 13 residues. Germline values: CDR1 SGDLS, CDR2 YYNGEE. V dropped 3 bases and J dropped 6; count of bases not matched to a gene: 2. CDR3 sequence reads: CASSGQGAAEAFF. In nucleotides, the CDR3 is TGTGCCAGCAGCGGACAGGGGGCCGCTGAAGCTTTCTTT.

The genes are TRBV27 and TRBJ2-7; 9 nucleotides align to TRBD1. J was trimmed by 8 bases and V by 2 bases; bases with no gene match: 7. CDR1 is MNHEY and CDR2 is SMNVEV in the germline V gene (reference sequence). There are 14 residues in the CDR3. Written as DNA, the CDR3 is TGTGCCAGCAGTTTAGGAGACAGGGGGTTTAAGCAGTACTTC. Translating it yields CASSLGDRGFKQYF.

The rearrangement uses TRBV18 and TRBJ2-5; possible D gene TRBD2, 6 bases. This CDR3 is 14 amino acids long. Germline CDR1 KGHSH, CDR2 LQKENI. The ends were cut back, 6 bases at V and 2 bases at J, with 13 bases in the middle. For the CDR3, the DNA is TGTGCCAGCTCTACAATTCGGGAGCAAGAGACCCAGTACTTC. Its protein is CASSTIREQETQYF.